This T cell receptor beta chain comes out of a study of control samples from healthy donors and cancer patients. The CDR3 is 17 amino acids. From germline, CDR1 is SGHNT and CDR2 YYREEE (reference sequence). V was cut by 4 bases and J by 0 bases, with 17 bases left in between. Clones were read by immunoSEQ multiplex PCR, and TCRdb kept only the in-frame ones, dropping some. The profile shows roughly 59,000 clones, roughly 90% of them singletons. Sequenced: PBMCs. The chain combines TRBV5-4 with TRBJ2-1; no reliable D call. The TCR originated in a middle-aged man with colorectal cancer. CDR3 coding DNA: TGTGCCAGCAGCCCCACCCCGGGCCCAAGCTCCTACAATGAGCAGTTCTTC. It encodes CASSPTPGPSSYNEQFF.